Listed below are T cell receptor beta chains from one sample, sequenced in a study of cytomegalovirus exposure and HLA in healthy donors. Assay: immunoSEQ multiplex PCR; the TCRdb copy retains only in-frame clones and omits some. The table records some 100,000 clones, approximately 81% of them present only once. The sample comprised PBMCs. Source of these receptors: a male donor in good health and CMV-seropositive. Each CDR3 is given with its conserved first and last residue. A D gene is named only where the DNA matches it firmly. The size entry is marked missing in some rows and otherwise reads once, few, many or a size class.

>.|.|TRBV7-3|TRBJ2-3
TGTGCCAGCAGCTTAACGGCTGGGCCGGGCCAGGGGGATACGCAGTATTTT
CASSLTAGPGQGDTQYF
>.|.|TRBV7-8|TRBJ2-2
TGTGCCAGCAGCCCACGGCGCTCCGGGGGGAACACCGGGGAGCTGTTTTTT
CASSPRRSGGNTGELFF
>.|.|TRBV2|TRBJ2-1
TGTGCCAGCAGTGACGACAGGATCTACAATGAGCAGTTCTTC
CASSDDRIYNEQFF
>.|.|TRBV6-5|TRBJ1-5
TGTGCCAGCAGGCCACACCAGGCAGGGAATCAGCCCCAGCATTTT
CASRPHQAGNQPQHF
>.|once|TRBV28|TRBJ2-4
TGTGCCAGCAGTTTGAGGGAATTAAACATTCAGTACTTC
CASSLRELNIQYF
>.|few|TRBV7-2|TRBJ2-2
TGTGCCAGCAGCCCGGACAGTTACACCGGGGAGCTGTTTTTT
CASSPDSYTGELFF
>.|.|TRBV4-1|TRBJ2-7
TGCGCCAGCAGCCAAGTCCAGGGTGCCCCCTACGAGCAGTACTTC
CASSQVQGAPYEQYF
>.|.|TRBV20-1|TRBJ2-5
TGCAGTGCCCTACGCCCAGAGACCCAGTACTTC
CSALRPETQYF
>.|once|TRBV7-2|TRBJ2-2
TGTGCCAGCAGCTTATGGGGCAGGGAGAACACCGGGGAGCTGTTTTTT
CASSLWGRENTGELFF
>.|few|TRBV30|TRBJ1-1
TGTGCCTGGAGTGTCAGTGCGAACACTGAAGCTTTCTTT
CAWSVSANTEAFF
>.|.|TRBV13|TRBJ1-2
TGTGCCAGCAGCTCGCTGGGTTGGGGCCTTAACTATGGCTACACCTTC
CASSSLGWGLNYGYTF
>.|.|TRBV27|TRBJ1-1
TGTGCCAGCAGTTTATCCGGCGGGGGCACTGAAGCTTTCTTT
CASSLSGGGTEAFF
>.|.|TRBV7-2|TRBJ1-2
TGTGCCAGCAGCTTACTAGCCAATGGGGGGAGATTGGGGGGCTACACCTTC
CASSLLANGGRLGGYTF
>.|.|TRBV11-3|TRBJ2-1
TGTGCCAGCAGCTTAGATCGGGGAGCGAGCTCCTACAATGAGCAGTTCTTC
CASSLDRGASSYNEQFF
>TRBD2|few|TRBV27|TRBJ2-7
TGTGCCAGCAGTCCCTTTGCGGGGGGGCCTCGGGAGCAGTACTTC
CASSPFAGGPREQYF
>TRBD2|.|TRBV5-1|TRBJ2-4
TGCGCCAGCAGCTCGACTAGCGGGGGGGACATTCAGTACTTC
CASSSTSGGDIQYF
>.|few|TRBV15|TRBJ1-6
TGTGCCACCAGCAGGGGAAGGGGTTCACCCCTCCACTTT
CATSRGRGSPLHF
>.|few|TRBV9|TRBJ1-5
TGTGCCAGCAGCGTAGGGGTGGGGGCGAGCAATCAGCCCCAGCATTTT
CASSVGVGASNQPQHF
>TRBD2|.|TRBV10-3|TRBJ2-1
TGTGCCATCAGTTTGGGACTAGCGGGGGGGCTGAATGAGCAGTTCTTC
CAISLGLAGGLNEQFF
>.|.|TRBV7-2|TRBJ1-5
TGTGCCAGCAGCAATCAGGGGACCCCGCCCTACCTTCATTTT
CASSNQGTPPYLHF
>.|.|TRBV29-1|TRBJ2-5
TGCAGCGTTGAGTCGGGGGGCGGGAAGACCCAGTACTTC
CSVESGGGKTQYF
>.|.|TRBV5-6|TRBJ2-5
TGTGCCAGCAGCCTGGCTGTGGAGCCGGAGGGCGAGACCCAGTACTTC
CASSLAVEPEGETQYF
>.|.|TRBV9|TRBJ2-5
TGTGCCAGCAGCTTCGAGGAGACCCAGTACTTC
CASSFEETQYF
>TRBD1|.|TRBV6-5|TRBJ2-4
TGTGCCAGCAGTTACTACCGGGACAGGGCCAAAAACATTCAGTACTTC
CASSYYRDRAKNIQYF
>TRBD1|.|TRBV7-9|TRBJ2-7
TGTGCCAGCAGCTCACCGGACAGGGCCGACGAGCAGTACTTC
CASSSPDRADEQYF
>.|.|TRBV4-3|TRBJ1-2
TGCGCCAGCAGCCAAGGCCTACAGAACTATGGCTACACCTTC
CASSQGLQNYGYTF
>.|.|TRBV11-2|TRBJ2-2
TGTGCCAGCAGCTTTACAGGGTACGGGGAGCTGTTTTTT
CASSFTGYGELFF
>TRBD2|.|TRBV7-3|TRBJ2-1
TGTGCCAGCAGCGGCCAGGCGGGGGACCACGATGAGCAGTTCTTC
CASSGQAGDHDEQFF
>.|few|TRBV10-1|TRBJ1-5
TGCGCCAGCAGTGTTCTACGCCAGGGCAATCAGCCCCAGCATTTT
CASSVLRQGNQPQHF
>.|few|TRBV5-1|TRBJ2-2
TGCGCCAGCAGCCCCCGTCAGGGGGGGAACACCGGGGAGCTGTTTTTT
CASSPRQGGNTGELFF
>TRBD1|.|TRBV29-1|TRBJ1-1
TGCAGCGTTGGGACAGGGGAATTTGGCAACACTGAAGCTTTCTTT
CSVGTGEFGNTEAFF
>.|few|TRBV7-8|TRBJ1-1
TGTGCCAGCAGCTTAGGCGGAGTCGAGGCTTTCTTT
CASSLGGVEAFF
>.|.|TRBV6-1|TRBJ2-1
TGTGCCAGCAGCACCACTGGGGGCAAGTACAATGAGCAGTTCTTC
CASSTTGGKYNEQFF
>.|.|TRBV19|TRBJ1-3
TGTGCCAGTAGTATCCTAGGCTCCTCTGGAAACACCATATATTTT
CASSILGSSGNTIYF
>TRBD1|.|TRBV2|TRBJ1-1
TGTGCCAGCAGGGGGGACAGCCGGCGCACTGAAGCTTTCTTT
CASRGDSRRTEAFF
>TRBD1|.|TRBV11-3|TRBJ2-1
TGTGCCAGCAGCGCGAGGACAGGGAAGAATGAGCAGTTCTTC
CASSARTGKNEQFF
>.|.|TRBV7-9|TRBJ2-3
TGTGCCAGCAGCCCAGGCGCAGATACGCAGTATTTT
CASSPGADTQYF
>.|.|TRBV19|TRBJ2-7
TGTGCCAGTAGTAGACCCGGACAGCCTTTCCACGAGCAGTACTTC
CASSRPGQPFHEQYF
>TRBD1|.|TRBV7-9|TRBJ1-2
TGTGCCAGCAGCCCACAGGGGGCCGGCTATGGCTACACCTTC
CASSPQGAGYGYTF
>.|.|TRBV7-2|TRBJ2-1
TGTGCCAGCAGCTTAAGAGGCAACTCCTACAATGAGCAGTTCTTC
CASSLRGNSYNEQFF
>.|.|TRBV27|TRBJ1-1
TGTGCCAGCAGTTGGACACCGACAGTTAACACTGAAGCTTTCTTT
CASSWTPTVNTEAFF
>TRBD1|.|TRBV29-1|TRBJ2-7
TGCAGCGTTGAACCGGGACAGGGGGCCTACGAGCAGTACTTC
CSVEPGQGAYEQYF
>.|.|TRBV10-1|TRBJ1-1
TGCGCCAGCCACCCCCTCGGTGGGGGCTGGACTGAAGCTTTCTTT
CASHPLGGGWTEAFF
>TRBD1|once|TRBV7-2|TRBJ1-4
TGTGCCAGCAGCAGACAGGGGGGTAATGAAAAACTGTTTTTT
CASSRQGGNEKLFF